This T cell receptor (beta chain) derives from a study of T-cell reconstitution after alpha-beta-depleted transplantation in children. General study findings and limits: Once a year had passed after transplant, T-cell counts and diversity came mostly from newly produced T cells. After transplant, at about two months, alpha-beta T cells were reportedly derived from several hundred expanded graft clones.

The CDR3 length is 13 residues. Trimming removed 1 base from V and 10 bases from J, with 13 bases in between. Germline lookup yields CDR1 LGHNA and CDR2 YNFKEQ. Unique molecular identifiers tagged the TCRbeta library. A single record per CDR3 protein comes from TCRdb applying MiXCR to the PCR reads. The data hold some 350,000 distinct CDR3 sequences, with 15% to 20% observed a single time. This clonotype was detected only a few times. The target antigen is unknown. The sample consisted of PBMCs, mostly from graft donor cells, taken 360 days after TCRalphabeta/CD19-depleted stem cell transplant. The rearrangement links TRBV4-2 to TRBJ1-1; D ambiguous. This sequence was found in a male patient under 10 years old who had a stem cell transplant for acute lymphoblastic leukemia, so the T cells may come from the graft donor. The CDR3 is CASSQARIGGAFF. In DNA form, the CDR3 reads TGTGCCAGCAGCCAAGCACGGATAGGTGGAGCTTTCTTT.